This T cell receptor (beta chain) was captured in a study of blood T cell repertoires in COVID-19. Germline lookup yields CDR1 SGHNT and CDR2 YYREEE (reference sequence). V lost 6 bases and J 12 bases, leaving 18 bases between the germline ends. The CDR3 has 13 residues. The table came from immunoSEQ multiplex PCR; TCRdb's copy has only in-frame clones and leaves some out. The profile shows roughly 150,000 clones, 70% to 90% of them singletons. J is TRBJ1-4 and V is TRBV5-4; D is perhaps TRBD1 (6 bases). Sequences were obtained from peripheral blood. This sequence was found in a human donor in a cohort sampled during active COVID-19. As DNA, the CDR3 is TGTGCCAGCACCCAACAGGGATCGGTGGAACTGTTTTTT. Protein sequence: CASTQQGSVELFF.